This TCR beta chain was identified in a study of cytomegalovirus exposure and HLA in healthy donors. Study-wide context: Previous work identified roughly 120 million unique TCR beta sequences from roughly 170 million T cells. Genotyping of some 390 donors showed that 70% to 90% belonged to the Caucasian-associated ancestry cluster.

This clone appeared a single time. The CDR3 has 13 amino acids. Germline V gene sequence: CDR1 SQVTM, CDR2 ANQGSEA. After removal of 5 bases from V and 2 bases from J, the junction contained 3 bases not matched to a gene. 60 Vbeta and 13 Jbeta primers were used in PCR. Only in-frame clones appear in the TCRdb table, and some are missing; sequencing was by immunoSEQ multiplex PCR. There are about 200,000 clones in the sample; roughly four fifths occur only once, and about 3% lies in the top ten. This clonotype originated in a woman between 35 and 50 years old in good health and CMV-seronegative. The material sequenced was PBMCs. The chain couples TRBV29-1 to TRBJ1-5, with 7 bases that match TRBD1. CDR3 residues: CSVPGTGNQPQHF. The CDR3 DNA is TGCAGCGTTCCCGGGACAGGCAATCAGCCCCAGCATTTT.